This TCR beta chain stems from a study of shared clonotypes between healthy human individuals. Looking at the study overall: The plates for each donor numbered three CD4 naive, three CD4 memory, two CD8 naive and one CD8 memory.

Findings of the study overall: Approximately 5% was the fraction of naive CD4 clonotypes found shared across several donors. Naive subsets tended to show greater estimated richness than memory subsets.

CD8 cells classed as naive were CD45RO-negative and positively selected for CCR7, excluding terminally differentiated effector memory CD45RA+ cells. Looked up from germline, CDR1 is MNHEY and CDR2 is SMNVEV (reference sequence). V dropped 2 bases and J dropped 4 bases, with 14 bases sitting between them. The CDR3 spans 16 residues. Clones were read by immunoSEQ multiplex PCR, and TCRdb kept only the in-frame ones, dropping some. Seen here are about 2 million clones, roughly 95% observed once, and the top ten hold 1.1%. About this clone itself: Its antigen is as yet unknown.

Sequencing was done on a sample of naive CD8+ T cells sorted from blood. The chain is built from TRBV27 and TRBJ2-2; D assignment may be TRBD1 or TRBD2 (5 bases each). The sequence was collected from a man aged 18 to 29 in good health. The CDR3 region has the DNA TGTGCCAGCAGTTTACTTGGCTCGAGGGGCACCGGGGAGCTGTTTTTT. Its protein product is CASSLLGSRGTGELFF.